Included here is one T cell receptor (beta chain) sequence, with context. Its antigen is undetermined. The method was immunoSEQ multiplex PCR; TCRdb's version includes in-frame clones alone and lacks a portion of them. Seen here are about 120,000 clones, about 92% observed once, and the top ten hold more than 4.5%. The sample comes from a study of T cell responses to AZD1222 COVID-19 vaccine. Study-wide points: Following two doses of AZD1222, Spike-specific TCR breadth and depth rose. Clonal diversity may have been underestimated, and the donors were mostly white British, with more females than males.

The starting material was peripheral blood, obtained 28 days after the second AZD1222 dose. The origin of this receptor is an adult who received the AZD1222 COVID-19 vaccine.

The CDR3 region has the DNA TGTGCCACCAGTGACCTAACCGTTGGGGACAGGGACCCTACTAACTATGGCTACACCTTC. Residues: CATSDLTVGDRDPTNYGYTF. The rearrangement uses TRBV24-1 and TRBJ1-2; TRBD1 aligns across 9 bases. The CDR3 covers 20 residues. The V gene's germline CDR1 is KGHDR and CDR2 SFDVKD. V lost 4 bases, J lost 0 bases, and 17 bases stayed unmatched.